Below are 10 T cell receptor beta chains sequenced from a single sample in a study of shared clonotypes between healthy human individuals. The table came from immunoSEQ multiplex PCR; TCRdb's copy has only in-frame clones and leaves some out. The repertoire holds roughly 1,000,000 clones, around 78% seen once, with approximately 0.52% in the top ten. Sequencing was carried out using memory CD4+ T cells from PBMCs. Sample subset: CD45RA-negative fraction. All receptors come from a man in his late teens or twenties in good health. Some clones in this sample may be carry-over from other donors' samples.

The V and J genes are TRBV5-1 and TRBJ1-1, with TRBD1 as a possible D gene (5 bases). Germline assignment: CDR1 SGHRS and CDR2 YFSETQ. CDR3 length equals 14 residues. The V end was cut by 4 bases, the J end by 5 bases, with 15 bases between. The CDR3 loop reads CASSTGHAWTEAFF. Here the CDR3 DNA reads TGCGCCAGCAGCACCGGACACGCATGGACTGAAGCTTTCTTT. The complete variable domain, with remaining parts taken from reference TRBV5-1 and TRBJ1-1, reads KAGVTQTPRYLIKTRGQQVTLSCSPISGHRSVSWYQQTPGQGLQFLFEYFSETQRNKGNFPGRFSGRQFSNSRSEMNVSTLELGDSALYLCASSTGHAWTEAFFGQGTRLTVV.

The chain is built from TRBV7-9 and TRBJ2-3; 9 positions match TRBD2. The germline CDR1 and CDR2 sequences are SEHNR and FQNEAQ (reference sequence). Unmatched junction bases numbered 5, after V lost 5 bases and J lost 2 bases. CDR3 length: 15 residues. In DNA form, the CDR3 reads TGTGCCAGCAGCCCGGGACTAGCCACCACAGATACGCAGTATTTT. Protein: CASSPGLATTDTQYF. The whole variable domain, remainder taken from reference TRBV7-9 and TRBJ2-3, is DTGVSQNPRHKITKRGQNVTFRCDPISEHNRLYWYRQTLGQGPEFLTYFQNEAQLEKSRLLSDRFSAERPKGSFSTLEIQRTEQGDSAMYLCASSPGLATTDTQYFGPGTRLTVL.

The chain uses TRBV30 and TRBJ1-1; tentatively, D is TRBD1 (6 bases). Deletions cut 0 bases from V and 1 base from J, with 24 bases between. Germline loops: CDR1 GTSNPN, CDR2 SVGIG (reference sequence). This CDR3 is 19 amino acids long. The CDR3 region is CAWSVRILLNRVANTEAFF. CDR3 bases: TGTGCCTGGAGTGTACGAATCCTTCTAAACAGGGTAGCGAACACTGAAGCTTTCTTT.

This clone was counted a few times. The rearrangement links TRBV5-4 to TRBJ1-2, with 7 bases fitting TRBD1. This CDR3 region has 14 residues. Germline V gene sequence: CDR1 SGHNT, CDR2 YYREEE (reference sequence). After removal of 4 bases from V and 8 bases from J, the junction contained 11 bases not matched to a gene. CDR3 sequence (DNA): TGTGCCAGCAGCGCCTTCCGGGACAGTCGCGGCTACACCTTC. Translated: CASSAFRDSRGYTF.

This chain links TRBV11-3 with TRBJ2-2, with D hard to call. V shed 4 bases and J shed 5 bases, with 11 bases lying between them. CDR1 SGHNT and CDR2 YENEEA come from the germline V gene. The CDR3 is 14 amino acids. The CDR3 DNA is TGTGCCAGCAGCTATGGACGGATAACCGGGGAGCTGTTTTTT. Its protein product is CASSYGRITGELFF.

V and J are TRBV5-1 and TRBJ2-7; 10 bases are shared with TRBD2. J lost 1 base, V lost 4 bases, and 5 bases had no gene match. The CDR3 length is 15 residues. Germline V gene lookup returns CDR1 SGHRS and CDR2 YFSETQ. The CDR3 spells CASSRGTSESYEQYF. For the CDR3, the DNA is TGCGCCAGCAGCCGAGGGACTAGCGAATCCTACGAGCAGTACTTC.

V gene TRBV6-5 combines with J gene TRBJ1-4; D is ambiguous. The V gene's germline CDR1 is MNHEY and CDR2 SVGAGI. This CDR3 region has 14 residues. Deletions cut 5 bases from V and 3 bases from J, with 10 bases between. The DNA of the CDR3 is TGTGCCAGCAGTCGCAGCCGCGCTAATGAAAAACTGTTTTTT. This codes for CASSRSRANEKLFF.

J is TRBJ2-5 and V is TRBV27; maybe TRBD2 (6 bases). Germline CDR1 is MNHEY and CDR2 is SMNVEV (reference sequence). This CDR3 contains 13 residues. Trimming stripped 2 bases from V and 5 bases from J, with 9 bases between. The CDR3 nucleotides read TGTGCCAGCAGTTTAGTAAGCGGGGAGACCCAGTACTTC. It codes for CASSLVSGETQYF.

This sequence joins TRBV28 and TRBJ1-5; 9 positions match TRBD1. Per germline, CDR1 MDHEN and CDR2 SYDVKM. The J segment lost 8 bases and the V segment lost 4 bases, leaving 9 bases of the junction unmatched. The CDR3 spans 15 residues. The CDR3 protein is CASSSGQGPREPQHF. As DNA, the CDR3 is TGTGCCAGCAGTTCGGGACAGGGCCCGAGGGAGCCCCAGCATTTT.

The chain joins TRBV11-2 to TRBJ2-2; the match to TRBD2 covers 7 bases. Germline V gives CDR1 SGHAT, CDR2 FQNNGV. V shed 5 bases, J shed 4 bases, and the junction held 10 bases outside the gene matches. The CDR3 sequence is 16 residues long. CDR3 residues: CASSPRTERGTGELFF. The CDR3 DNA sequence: TGTGCCAGCAGCCCGAGGACCGAGCGGGGCACCGGGGAGCTGTTTTTT.